This T cell receptor (beta chain) was sequenced in a study of brain T cells in children with intractable seizures. Study-level points and caveats: Pre- and post-surgery blood differed in depth, so pre-surgery absences may be undersampling.

A single count supports this clone. Its antigen is unknown. TCRdb's copy holds only in-frame clones and misses some; the assay was immunoSEQ multiplex PCR. This table holds roughly 120,000 clones, roughly 92% found once. The sequenced cases were selected for having the highest brain T cell transcript signatures. The sequences come from peripheral blood, collected at surgery. The clonotype was recovered from a boy in the first two years of life with hemimegalencephaly and intractable seizures.

The CDR3, as DNA: TGTGCCAGCAGCTTAGTCTTGGGAAACACCATATATTTT. It is translated as CASSLVLGNTIYF. The chain recombines TRBV7-2 with TRBJ1-3; D unclear. This CDR3 is built from 13 residues. Trimming pared 1 base from V and 4 bases from J, leaving 5 bases between. Germline assignment: CDR1 SGHTA and CDR2 FQGNSA.